The next 20 T cell receptor beta chains were all read from a single sample in a study of cytomegalovirus exposure and HLA in healthy donors. Vbeta (60) and Jbeta (13) primers were used in the PCR. Profiling relied on immunoSEQ multiplex PCR, and the TCRdb table lists in-frame clones only, not all of them. The profile shows around 86,000 clones, over 75% of them singletons. Material: PBMCs. The origin of the receptors is a female donor in good health and CMV-seronegative.

This clone was picked up one time. The rearrangement uses TRBV5-1 and TRBJ2-3, with 7 nucleotides matching TRBD1. CDR1 and CDR2 from the germline V gene are SGHRS and YFSETQ. J was trimmed by 4 bases and V by 4 bases; bases with no gene match: 6. This CDR3 is built from 14 residues. DNA of the CDR3: TGCGCCAGCAGCACCCGACAGGGCCCAGATACGCAGTATTTT. Protein product: CASSTRQGPDTQYF.

The V and J genes are TRBV5-1 and TRBJ2-5, with 10 positions matching TRBD2. Germline V gene sequence: CDR1 SGHRS, CDR2 YFSETQ. Trimming cost V 6 bases and J 1 base; bases outside gene matches: 6. This CDR3 comprises 15 residues. CDR3 DNA sequence: TGCGCCAGCAACCCTGGACTAGCGGTCCAAGAGACCCAGTACTTC. It encodes CASNPGLAVQETQYF. The entire variable domain, with the rest obtained from reference TRBV5-1 and TRBJ2-5, is as follows: KAGVTQTPRYLIKTRGQQVTLSCSPISGHRSVSWYQQTPGQGLQFLFEYFSETQRNKGNFPGRFSGRQFSNSRSEMNVSTLELGDSALYLCASNPGLAVQETQYFGPGTRLLVL.

The J gene is TRBJ2-7, the V gene TRBV10-3; 7 bases are shared with TRBD1. V trimming: 5 bases; J trimming: 3 bases; junction bases outside the gene matches: 7. CDR3 length: 14 residues. Per germline, CDR1 ENHRY and CDR2 SYGVKD. DNA for the CDR3: TGTGCCATCAGTTCCGGGACAGACATCTACGAGCAGTACTTC. Its translation is CAISSGTDIYEQYF.

A few counts support this clone. V usage is TRBV4-3 and J usage is TRBJ1-6; the D gene is possibly TRBD1 (5 bases). This CDR3 comprises 17 residues. The germline V and J ends were trimmed by 3 bases and 10 bases, with 22 bases remaining between them. Germline CDR1 and CDR2: LGHNA and YSLEER. DNA of the CDR3: TGCGCCAGCAGCCAGGAGGGGCGACCGCTGATTCGGTCACCCCTCCACTTT. Its protein product is CASSQEGRPLIRSPLHF.

J is TRBJ2-3 and V is TRBV7-9; D ambiguous. The germline V and J ends were trimmed by 3 bases and 0 bases, with 7 bases remaining between them. In germline, CDR1 is SEHNR, CDR2 FQNEAQ (reference sequence). The CDR3 consists of 14 residues. DNA of the CDR3: TGTGCCAGCAGCTTGGGCCGTAGCACAGATACGCAGTATTTT. Residues: CASSLGRSTDTQYF.

This chain links TRBV28 with TRBJ2-7, with D unclear. This CDR3 comprises 12 residues. Germline CDR1 is MDHEN and CDR2 is SYDVKM. With 3 bases removed from V and 1 base from J, the gap between germline ends came to 4 bases. CDR3 sequence reads: CASSFGSYEQYF. In nucleotides, the CDR3 is TGTGCCAGCAGTTTCGGTTCCTACGAGCAGTACTTC.

The genes are TRBV27 and TRBJ2-5; 8 positions match TRBD2. After removal of 6 bases from V and 2 bases from J, the junction contained 5 bases not matched to a gene. Looked up from germline, CDR1 is MNHEY and CDR2 is SMNVEV (reference sequence). CDR3 length: 14 residues. The DNA for the CDR3 is TGTGCCAGCAGCTCACTAGCGGAACAAGAGACCCAGTACTTC. It yields the protein CASSSLAEQETQYF.

The V and J genes are TRBV5-4 and TRBJ2-1, with 13 bases lining up with TRBD2. The CDR3 consists of 14 residues. Losses at the gene ends were 9 bases for V and 7 bases for J; bases not matched to a gene: 7. CDR1 is SGHNT and CDR2 is YYREEE in the germline V gene (reference sequence). CDR3 nucleotide sequence: TGTGCCATCCCACTAGCGGGAGGGGAGAATGAGCAGTTCTTC. Encoded protein: CAIPLAGGENEQFF. Combining the CDR3 with reference TRBV5-4 and TRBJ2-1 gives the whole variable domain ETGVTQSPTHLIKTRGQQVTLRCSSQSGHNTVSWYQQALGQGPQFIFQYYREEENGRGNFPPRFSGLQFPNYSSELNVNALELDDSALYLCAIPLAGGENEQFFGPGTRLTVL.

This chain uses TRBV7-9 with TRBJ1-5; 9 bases are a match to TRBD1. The CDR3 contains 15 residues. J lost 3 bases, V lost 3 bases, and 3 bases had no gene match. CDR1 is SEHNR and CDR2 is FQNEAQ in the germline V gene (reference sequence). The CDR3 DNA reads as TGTGCCAGCAGCTTCGACAGGGGGATCAATCAGCCCCAGCATTTT. Its protein product is CASSFDRGINQPQHF.

CDR3 amino acids: CASSQEGSGRRGTQYF. In nucleotides, the CDR3 is TGTGCCAGCAGCCAAGAGGGTAGCGGGAGGAGGGGGACCCAGTACTTC. The genes are TRBV4-2 and TRBJ2-5; 10 nucleotides match TRBD2. CDR1 and CDR2 (germline): LGHNA, YNFKEQ. The CDR3 is 16 amino acids. The V and J ends lost 0 bases and 7 bases, in that order; junction bases with no gene match: 8.

This clone has more than one count but fewer than ten. The rearrangement links TRBV7-2 to TRBJ2-7, with 9 bases matching TRBD1. The CDR3 is 19 amino acids. Looked up from germline, CDR1 is SGHTA and CDR2 is FQGNSA. V shed 1 base and J 2 bases; nucleotides not matched to a gene: 15. The chain's CDR3 is CASSLGITLLGQGPYEQYF. CDR3 DNA: TGTGCCAGCAGCTTAGGAATAACGCTGTTGGGACAGGGTCCCTACGAGCAGTACTTC.

The chain joins TRBV6-5 to TRBJ2-1; 10 bases are shared with TRBD2. Germline V lookup: CDR1 MNHEY, CDR2 SVGAGI. V was pared by 4 bases and J by 4 bases, with 7 bases of the junction left unmatched. The CDR3 runs to 16 residues. The CDR3 sequence is CASSSLLAGEYNEQFF. CDR3 DNA: TGTGCCAGCAGTTCCCTCCTAGCGGGGGAATACAATGAGCAGTTCTTC.

V and J are TRBV4-1 and TRBJ2-5, with a possible D match to TRBD2 (5 bases). The end of the DNA aligns better with TRBJ2-7, so the J call may be wrong. This CDR3 is built from 14 residues. CDR1 and CDR2 (germline): MGHRA, YSYEKL. CDR3 sequence reads: CASSQEAAGPEQYF. The DNA for the CDR3 is TGCGCCAGCAGCCAAGAAGCGGCCGGGCCCGAGCAGTACTTC.

The J gene is TRBJ2-1, the V gene TRBV14; 7 positions match TRBD2. CDR1 is SGHDN and CDR2 is FVKESK in the germline V gene. CDR3 size: 11 residues. V was clipped by 3 bases and J by 15 bases; unmatched bases: 5. Written as DNA, the CDR3 is TGTGCCAGCAGCCAGCCGGGACTATTGTTCTTC. It translates to CASSQPGLLFF.

This clone was seen a single time. The chain combines TRBV30 with TRBJ2-5; 10 nucleotides line up with TRBD2. CDR3 length: 15 amino acids. Germline V gene lookup returns CDR1 GTSNPN and CDR2 SVGIG (reference sequence). V lost 2 bases to trimming and J lost 1 base; unmatched junction nucleotides: 4. In DNA form, the CDR3 reads TGTGCCTGGAGTATACTAGCGGGGTTCCAAGAGACCCAGTACTTC. It codes for CAWSILAGFQETQYF.

The chain recombines TRBV30 with TRBJ1-1, with D maybe TRBD1 (6 bases). Germline V gene data show CDR1 as GTSNPN and CDR2 as SVGIG (reference sequence). Trimming took 0 bases from V and 7 from J, leaving 12 bases between them. The CDR3 runs 13 residues. This CDR3 reads CAWSVAGADEAFF. DNA of the CDR3: TGTGCCTGGAGTGTGGCGGGGGCCGATGAAGCTTTCTTT. The full variable domain, rest sourced from reference TRBV30 and TRBJ1-1, is SQTIHQWPATLVQPVGSPLSLECTVEGTSNPNLYWYRQAAGRGLQLLFYSVGIGQISSEVPQNLSASRPQDRQFILSSKKLLLSDSGFYLCAWSVAGADEAFFGQGTRLTVV.

The chain combines TRBV6-1 with TRBJ2-2; D perhaps matches TRBD1 (6 bases). This CDR3 has 15 residues. Trimming cost V 7 bases and J 0 bases, with 12 bases left between them. From germline, CDR1 is MNHNS and CDR2 SASEGT. The CDR3, as DNA: TGTGCCAGCACCTGGGGGCCGTCGAACACCGGGGAGCTGTTTTTT. It specifies CASTWGPSNTGELFF.

This chain uses TRBV19 with TRBJ1-1, with D possibly matching TRBD1 (6 bases). Germline loops: CDR1 LNHDA, CDR2 SQIVND (reference sequence). V was shortened by 7 bases and J by 4 bases, with 13 bases between the two germline ends. This CDR3 spans 13 amino acids. The CDR3 is CASMGPTGTEAFF. Written as DNA, the CDR3 is TGTGCCAGTATGGGACCGACAGGCACTGAAGCTTTCTTT.

The chain couples TRBV7-2 to TRBJ1-1; the D gene is possibly TRBD1 (5 bases). The CDR3 is made up of 14 amino acids. Germline assignment: CDR1 SGHTA and CDR2 FQGNSA. V shed 2 bases and J shed 4 bases, with 11 bases lying between them. CDR3 in DNA: TGTGCCAGCAGCTTAACCCGGACACCCACTGAAGCTTTCTTT. As protein: CASSLTRTPTEAFF.

V and J are TRBV30 and TRBJ1-5, with 7 nucleotides matching TRBD1. CDR1 and CDR2 from the germline V gene are GTSNPN and SVGIG (reference sequence). The CDR3 extends over 15 amino acids. The junction had 11 bases not matched to a gene; V was cut back by 2 bases and J by 7 bases. CDR3 protein: CAWSTSYRGGQPQHF. CDR3 sequence (DNA): TGTGCCTGGAGTACGTCGTACAGGGGAGGCCAGCCCCAGCATTTT.